This T cell receptor beta chain was sequenced for a study of CD8+ T cells in alopecia areata. Whole-study context: Oral tofacitinib, 5 to 10 mg twice daily, was given in an open-label trial. Tofacitinib ran for 6 to 18 months before 6 months off drug.

From alopecia areata patients, lesional scalp punch biopsies and peripheral blood were collected. This CDR3 spans 16 amino acids. V lost 4 bases to trimming and J lost 4 bases; unmatched junction nucleotides: 12. Per the germline V gene, CDR1 is LGHNA and CDR2 is YNFKEQ. In each case, RNA was isolated and then reverse transcribed into cDNA as the sequencing template. The assay was immunoSEQ multiplex PCR, and TCRdb's table has in-frame clones only and misses some. The top ten clones hold roughly 15% of a sample with over 150,000 clones, 59% of them seen once. This chain connects TRBV4-2 to TRBJ1-2; the match to TRBD1 covers 7 bases. The specimen was CD4+ T cells sorted from blood, collected at week 0. The sequence was obtained from a human donor with alopecia areata. The CDR3 DNA follows: TGTGCCAGCAGCCTGGGAGTGCAGGGGGACGGCTATGGCTACACCTTC. Translation gives CASSLGVQGDGYGYTF.